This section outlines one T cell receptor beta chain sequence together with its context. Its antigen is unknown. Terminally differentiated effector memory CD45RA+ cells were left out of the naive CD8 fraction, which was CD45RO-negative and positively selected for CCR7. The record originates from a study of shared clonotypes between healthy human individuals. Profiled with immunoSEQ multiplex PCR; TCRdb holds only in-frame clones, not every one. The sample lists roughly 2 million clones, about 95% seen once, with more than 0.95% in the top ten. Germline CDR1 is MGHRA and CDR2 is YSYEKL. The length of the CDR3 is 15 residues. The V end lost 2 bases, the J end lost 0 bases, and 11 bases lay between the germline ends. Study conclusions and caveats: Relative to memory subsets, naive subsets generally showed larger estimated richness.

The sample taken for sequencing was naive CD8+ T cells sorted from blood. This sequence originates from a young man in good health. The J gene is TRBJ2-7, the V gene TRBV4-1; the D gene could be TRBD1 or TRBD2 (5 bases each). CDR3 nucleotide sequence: TGCGCCAGCAGCCAAAGTCGGGACGTCTCCTACGAGCAGTACTTC. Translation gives CASSQSRDVSYEQYF.